A selection of T cell receptor beta chains follows, all from one sample in a study of blood T cell repertoires in COVID-19. Sequencing was performed with immunoSEQ multiplex PCR; in TCRdb, only in-frame clones are kept and a portion is missing. The sample consists of fewer than 65,000 clones, around 84% of them appearing once. What was sequenced was peripheral blood. Receptors originate from a human donor in a cohort sampled during active COVID-19. CDR3s include the opening cysteine and the closing phenylalanine or tryptophan. A D gene is named only where the DNA matches it firmly. Clone size, where shown, is once, few, many, or a class for clones that have expanded.

D	size	V	J	DNA	CDR3
TRBD1	NA	TRBV30	TRBJ1-3	TGTGCCGGACAGGGAGGTGGAAACACCATATATTTT	CAGQGGGNTIYF
TRBD1	NA	TRBV10-2	TRBJ2-5	TGCGCCAGCAGTGCAGCCCCACAGGGGGGTGAGACCCAGTACTTC	CASSAAPQGGETQYF
NA	few	TRBV5-4	TRBJ1-2	TGTGCCAGCAGCTTGGGGCTAAGCGGGTATGGCTACACCTTC	CASSLGLSGYGYTF
TRBD1	NA	TRBV9	TRBJ2-2	TGTGCCAGCAGCGTCCGAGACAGGGCCACAGGGGAGCTGTTTTTT	CASSVRDRATGELFF
NA	NA	TRBV7-2	TRBJ2-3	TGTGCCAGCAGCTCAGGGCGCAGCACAGATACGCAGTATTTT	CASSSGRSTDTQYF
TRBD1	NA	TRBV3-1/TRBV3-2	TRBJ2-4	TGTGCCAGCAGCCTACCTGGGACAGATAATCTAGCCAAAAACATTCAGTACTTC	CASSLPGTDNLAKNIQYF
NA	NA	TRBV4-2	TRBJ2-2	TGTGCCAGCAGCCCCCTGGATATGGCGGGGGCTCGGACCGGGGAGCTGTTTTTT	CASSPLDMAGARTGELFF
TRBD1	NA	TRBV25-1	TRBJ1-2	TGTGCCAGCACTCCGACAGGGAATTTTGGTGGCTACACCTTC	CASTPTGNFGGYTF
TRBD1	NA	TRBV11-2	TRBJ2-7	TGTGCCAGCAGCTCATGGTGGGACAGCCAAAATCCAAGTTACGAGCAGTACTTC	CASSSWWDSQNPSYEQYF
NA	NA	TRBV24-1	TRBJ1-5	TGTGCCACCAGTGACTTAGGGGATAGCAATCAGCCCCAGCATTTT	CATSDLGDSNQPQHF
TRBD1	NA	TRBV9	TRBJ1-2	TGTGCCAGCAGGGCAGGGGGTGAGAGCTACACCTTC	CASRAGGESYTF
TRBD1	NA	TRBV9	TRBJ1-5	TGTGCCGGCGACAGGGGCCATTATAGCAATCAGCCCCAGCATTTT	CAGDRGHYSNQPQHF
NA	NA	TRBV4-3	TRBJ2-1	TGCGCCAGCAGCCAAGACGGGGGCAATGAGCAGTTCTTC	CASSQDGGNEQFF
TRBD1	NA	TRBV7-2	TRBJ2-1	TGTGCCAGCAGCTCGGACAGGTTCACCTACAATGAGCAGTTCTTC	CASSSDRFTYNEQFF
TRBD1	NA	TRBV2	TRBJ1-2	TGTGCCAGGGGACAGGGCCGGGGGACTAACTATGGCTACACCTTC	CARGQGRGTNYGYTF
NA	few	TRBV10-1	TRBJ1-2	TGCGCCAGCACCTACGAGGCAGGCAGGCTGGGGGGAGGCTACACCTTC	CASTYEAGRLGGGYTF
TRBD1	NA	TRBV7-2	TRBJ1-2	TGTGCCAGCAGCCTTCGACAGGGGACTTCGACTTATGGCTACACCTTC	CASSLRQGTSTYGYTF